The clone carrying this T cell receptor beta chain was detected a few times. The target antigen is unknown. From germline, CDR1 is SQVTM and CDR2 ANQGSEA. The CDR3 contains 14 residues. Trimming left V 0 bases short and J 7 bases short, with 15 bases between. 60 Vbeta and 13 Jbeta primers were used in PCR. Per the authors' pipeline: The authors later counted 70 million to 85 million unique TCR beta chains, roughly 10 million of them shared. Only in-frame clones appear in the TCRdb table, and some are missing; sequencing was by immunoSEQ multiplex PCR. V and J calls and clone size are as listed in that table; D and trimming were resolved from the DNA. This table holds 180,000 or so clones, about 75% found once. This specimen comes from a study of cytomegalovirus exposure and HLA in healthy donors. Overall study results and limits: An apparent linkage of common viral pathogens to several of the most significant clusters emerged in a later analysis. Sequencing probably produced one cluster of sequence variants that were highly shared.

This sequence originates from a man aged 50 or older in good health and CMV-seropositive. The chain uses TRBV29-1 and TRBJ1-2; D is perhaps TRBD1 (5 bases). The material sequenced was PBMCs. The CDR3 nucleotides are TGCAGCGTTGAAGACCTAAACACGGGGGGTGGCTACACCTTC. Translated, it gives CSVEDLNTGGGYTF.